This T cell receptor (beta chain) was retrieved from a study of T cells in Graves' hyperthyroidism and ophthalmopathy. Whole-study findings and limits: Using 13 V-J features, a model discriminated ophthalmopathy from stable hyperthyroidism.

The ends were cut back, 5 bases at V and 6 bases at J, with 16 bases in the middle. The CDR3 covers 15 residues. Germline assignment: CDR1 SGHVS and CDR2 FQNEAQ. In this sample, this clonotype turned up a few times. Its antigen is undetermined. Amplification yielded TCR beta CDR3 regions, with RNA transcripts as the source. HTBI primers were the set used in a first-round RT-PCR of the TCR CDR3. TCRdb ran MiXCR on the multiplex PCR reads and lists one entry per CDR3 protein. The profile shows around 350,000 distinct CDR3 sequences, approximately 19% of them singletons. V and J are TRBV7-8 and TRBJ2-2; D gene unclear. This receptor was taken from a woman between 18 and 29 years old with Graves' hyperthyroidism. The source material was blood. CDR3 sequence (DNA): TGTGCCAGCAGCCCAACACAGATTTCCTCCGGGGAGCTGTTTTTT. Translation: CASSPTQISSGELFF. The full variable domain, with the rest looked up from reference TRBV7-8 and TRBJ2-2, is GAGVSQSPRYKVAKRGQDVALRCDPISGHVSLFWYQQALGQGPEFLTYFQNEAQLDKSGLPSDRFFAERPEGSVSTLKIQRTQQEDSAVYLCASSPTQISSGELFFGEGSRLTVL.